Listed here are 20 T cell receptor beta chains from one sample, sequenced in a study of T cells in Graves' hyperthyroidism and ophthalmopathy. The TCR beta CDR3 regions underwent amplification using RNA transcripts as the source. During a first-round RT-PCR of the TCR CDR3, the HTBI primer set was used. A single record per CDR3 protein comes from TCRdb applying MiXCR to the multiplex PCR reads. Of a few hundred thousand distinct CDR3 sequences in the sample, 15% to 18% are singletons; the top ten hold 12% to 15%. The sequenced sample was blood. These receptors were obtained from a woman aged 18-30 years with Graves' hyperthyroidism.

This clonotype was seen at least ten times. V gene TRBV2 combines with J gene TRBJ2-7; tentative D call: TRBD2 (5 bases). This CDR3 comprises 14 residues. Germline V gene sequence: CDR1 SNHLY, CDR2 FYNNEI. V was trimmed by 2 bases and J by 2 bases, leaving 10 bases between them. The CDR3 protein is CASSEYPGTYEQYF. CDR3 bases: TGTGCCAGCAGTGAATACCCGGGAACCTACGAGCAGTACTTC.

This clonotype was counted many times. The CDR3 bases are TGTGCCAGCAGCCAAGTATCGGGAGCAGATACGCAGTATTTT. It is translated as CASSQVSGADTQYF. The genes are TRBV3-1 and TRBJ2-3, with D possibly matching TRBD2 (6 bases). The germline V gene has CDR1 LGHDT and CDR2 YNNKEL (reference sequence). The CDR3 is 14 amino acids. V was trimmed by 1 base and J by 4 bases, leaving 9 bases between them.

This clonotype was counted many times. The chain employs TRBV28 and TRBJ1-1; TRBD1 agrees at 7 bases. CDR3 size: 15 residues. The V gene's germline CDR1 is MDHEN and CDR2 SYDVKM. V gave up 5 bases and J gave up 10 bases; unmatched junction bases: 16. The CDR3 DNA sequence: TGTGCCAGCAGTCTCCGGGTACAGGGGATTTTCAGAGCTTTCTTT. It specifies CASSLRVQGIFRAFF.

The chain carries TRBV6-2 or TRBV6-3 and TRBJ2-4; D may be TRBD1 (5 bases). Deletions cut 5 bases from V and 9 bases from J, with 17 bases between. This CDR3 is 14 amino acids long. Germline V lookup: CDR1 MNHEY, CDR2 SVGEGT. The CDR3, as DNA: TGTGCCAGCAGTCCCCCAAACAGGATTGGCATTCAGTACTTC. This gives the protein CASSPPNRIGIQYF.

This clonotype was observed many times. V and J are TRBV3-1 and TRBJ1-4; D remains unclear. This CDR3 has 13 residues. Trimming stripped 4 bases from V and 5 bases from J, with 8 bases between. Germline CDR1 and CDR2: LGHDT and YNNKEL (reference sequence). The CDR3 DNA sequence: TGTGCCAGCAGCCTGCGGCAGAATGAAAAACTGTTTTTT. Its protein is CASSLRQNEKLFF.

The sample holds many counts of this clonotype. The genes are TRBV18 and TRBJ2-7; D is tentatively TRBD1 or TRBD2 (5 bases each). Germline CDR1 is KGHSH and CDR2 is LQKENI. V was shortened by 2 bases and J by 1 base, with 9 bases between the two germline ends. The length of the CDR3 is 14 residues. CDR3 loop: CASSPAGASYEQYF. Written as DNA, the CDR3 is TGTGCCAGCTCACCAGCCGGGGCGTCCTACGAGCAGTACTTC.

The sample holds a few counts of this clonotype. The CDR3, as DNA: TGTGCCAGCAGTCACACTAGCAGCTCCTACGAGCAGTACTTC. Its protein product is CASSHTSSSYEQYF. This chain connects TRBV6-1 to TRBJ2-7; tentative D call: TRBD2 (6 bases). Germline loops: CDR1 MNHNS, CDR2 SASEGT. CDR3 length: 14 amino acids. V lost 5 bases and J 0 bases, leaving 11 bases between the germline ends.

The J gene is TRBJ1-2, the V gene TRBV15, with D maybe TRBD1 (5 bases). CDR3 length: 13 residues. V was cut by 1 base and J by 2 bases, with 5 bases left in between. CDR1 LNHNV and CDR2 YYDKDF come from the germline V gene (reference sequence). CDR3 loop: CATSRAGNYGYTF. The CDR3 region has the DNA TGTGCCACCAGCAGAGCAGGGAACTATGGCTACACCTTC. Based on the CDR3 plus reference TRBV15 and TRBJ1-2, the full variable domain is DAMVIQNPRYQVTQFGKPVTLSCSQTLNHNVMYWYQQKSSQAPKLLFHYYDKDFNNEADTPDNFQSRRPNTSFCFLDIRSPGLGDTAMYLCATSRAGNYGYTFGSGTRLTVV.

The V and J genes are TRBV7-9 and TRBJ2-1; D unresolved. Between the trimmed V and J ends, which lost 1 base and 4 bases, there was a span of 14 bases. Germline V gives CDR1 SEHNR, CDR2 FQNEAQ (reference sequence). CDR3 length: 16 residues. The CDR3 reads CASSLGPGQEYNEQFF. CDR3 DNA sequence: TGTGCCAGCAGCTTAGGCCCCGGGCAGGAGTACAATGAGCAGTTCTTC.

This clonotype has only a few counts. This rearrangement joins TRBV6-1 to TRBJ1-2; tentatively, D is TRBD1 (6 bases). V was pared by 8 bases and J by 3 bases, with 13 bases between. This CDR3 is 13 amino acids long. The germline V gene encodes CDR1 MNHNS and CDR2 SASEGT. CDR3 sequence reads: CASGTGLHYGYTF. CDR3 sequence (DNA): TGTGCCAGCGGCACAGGGTTGCACTATGGCTACACCTTC.

Many counts were recorded for this clonotype. The chain has TRBV20-1 and TRBJ2-7; 8 positions match TRBD1. The trim removed 6 bases at V and 3 bases at J, leaving 10 bases unmatched. Germline CDR1 DFQATT, CDR2 SNEGSKA (reference sequence). The CDR3 covers 14 residues. CDR3 coding DNA: TGCAGTGCAGGGGTCGGCACAGGGGGCTACGAGCAGTACTTC. Translated, it gives CSAGVGTGGYEQYF.

The sample holds many counts of this clonotype. The V and J genes are TRBV7-2 and TRBJ2-1, with 11 bases fitting TRBD2. The CDR3 length is 16 residues. The V segment lost 5 bases and the J segment 8 bases; nucleotides outside the gene matches: 11. CDR1 is SGHTA and CDR2 is FQGNSA in the germline V gene. The CDR3 region has the DNA TGTGCCAGCAGCCATCTAGCGGGGGGTCGAGGGGATGAGCAGTTCTTC. It yields the protein CASSHLAGGRGDEQFF.

This clonotype has ten or more counts. The V gene is TRBV27, the J gene TRBJ2-1; 8 bases agree with TRBD2. V lost 4 bases and J lost 9; bases outside the gene matches: 8. CDR3 length equals 14 residues. Per the germline V gene, CDR1 is MNHEY and CDR2 is SMNVEV (reference sequence). CDR3 in amino acids: CASSYTGREGEQFF. The CDR3 nucleotides are TGTGCCAGCAGTTACACCGGACGGGAGGGTGAGCAGTTCTTC.

This clonotype showed up many times. The chain is built from TRBV20-1 and TRBJ2-3; TRBD2 matches 7 bases. Trimming took 0 bases from V and 4 from J; bases not matched to a gene: 10. The CDR3 consists of 16 residues. CDR1 is DFQATT and CDR2 is SNEGSKA in the germline V gene (reference sequence). CDR3 loop: CSAREWGGRGADTQYF. CDR3 in DNA: TGCAGTGCTAGAGAATGGGGCGGGAGAGGTGCAGATACGCAGTATTTT.

This clonotype was observed a handful of times. The genes are TRBV6-1 and TRBJ1-5, with D perhaps TRBD1 (5 bases). The CDR3 consists of 15 residues. Germline loops: CDR1 MNHNS, CDR2 SASEGT. Trimming pared 8 bases from V and 1 base from J, leaving 15 bases between. CDR3 region: CASASQGVSNQPQHF. The CDR3 bases are TGTGCCAGCGCCTCCCAGGGAGTCAGCAATCAGCCCCAGCATTTT.

Comments on this clonotype: This may be a read error: a much more frequent sequence differs by one nucleotide. This chain uses TRBV11-2 with TRBJ2-7; D might be TRBD1 or TRBD2, each matching 5 bases. The CDR3 spans 15 residues. CDR1 and CDR2 from the germline V gene are SGHAT and FQNNGV. The CDR3 DNA sequence: TGTGCCAGCGGCTTAGTCGGTGGGACCTCCTACGAGCAGTACTTC. It is translated as CASGLVGGTSYEQYF. Combining the CDR3 with reference TRBV11-2 and TRBJ2-7 gives the whole variable domain EAGVAQSPRYKIIEKRQSVAFWCNPISGHATLYWYQQILGQGPKLLIQFQNNGVVDDSQLPKDRFSAERLKGVDSTLKIQPAKLEDSAVYLCASGLVGGTSYEQYFGPGTRLTVT.

This clonotype was picked up many times. The chain links TRBV20-1 to TRBJ2-1; 8 nucleotides line up with TRBD2. CDR1 is DFQATT, CDR2 SNEGSKA, per germline (reference sequence). V trimming: 0 bases; J trimming: 1 base; junction bases outside the gene matches: 8. CDR3 size: 17 residues. CDR3 sequence reads: CSARDVSGVPSYNEQFF. Here the CDR3 DNA reads TGCAGTGCTAGAGATGTTAGCGGGGTTCCGTCCTACAATGAGCAGTTCTTC.

This chain connects TRBV18 to TRBJ1-2; tentatively, D is TRBD1 (5 bases). The CDR3 is 15 amino acids. Germline assignment: CDR1 KGHSH and CDR2 LQKENI. Trimming cost V 0 bases and J 6 bases, with 14 bases left between them. The CDR3 loop is CASSPPRGRGHGYTF. The CDR3 DNA reads as TGTGCCAGCTCACCACCGCGGGGAAGGGGCCATGGCTACACCTTC.

This clonotype was seen repeatedly, ten times or more. In DNA, the CDR3 is TGCAGTGCGTCCCGGACACCAACAATGAACACTGAAGCTTTCTTT. This sequence encodes CSASRTPTMNTEAFF. The chain combines TRBV20-1 with TRBJ1-1; D might be TRBD1 (5 bases). The CDR3 spans 15 residues. V lost 6 bases and J 0 bases, leaving 17 bases between the germline ends. Germline values: CDR1 DFQATT, CDR2 SNEGSKA (reference sequence).

As regards this clonotype: The junction differs from germline at one of its ends, possibly a read error. This chain connects TRBV6-1 to TRBJ2-7; either TRBD1 or TRBD2 may supply D (5 bases each). This CDR3 is built from 15 residues. Germline lookup yields CDR1 MNHNS and CDR2 SASEGT. The CDR3 DNA is TGTGCCAGTAGTGAAAGAGGGGACCCCGCCTACGAGCAGTACTTC. Protein sequence: CASSERGDPAYEQYF.